This is a list of T cell receptor beta chains from one sample in a study of graft-versus-host responses after intestinal transplantation. Sequenced by immunoSEQ multiplex PCR; TCRdb stores in-frame clones only, minus some. The sample carries about 37,000 clones, roughly 87% recorded once. The source material was ileum tissue, sampled more than 200 days after intestinal transplant. Every receptor here comes from a human patient who received an intestinal transplant, so some T cells may come from the graft donor. Both conserved end residues are trimmed from each CDR3. A D gene is named only where the DNA matches it firmly. Size is omitted from some rows. Given values are once, few, many or a class for expanded clones.

V: TRBV5-1
size: NA
D: TRBD2
CDR3: ASSLASGAYNEQF

V: TRBV5-5
size: NA
D: TRBD1
CDR3: ASSPRTGGYNSPLH

V: TRBV5-1
size: NA
D: TRBD2
CDR3: ASSLGLAGGLEQF

V: TRBV2
size: NA
D: TRBD1
CDR3: ASSFSGQGNQPQH

V: TRBV6-6
size: NA
D: NA
CDR3: ASKQDASTDTQY

V: TRBV5-1
size: NA
D: NA
CDR3: ASKLRLGTTTGELF

V: TRBV9
size: NA
D: NA
CDR3: ASSPHLSDYEQY

V: TRBV5-6
size: few
D: NA
CDR3: ARLGQGSTDTQY

V: TRBV6-5
size: NA
D: NA
CDR3: ASSQGPEAF

V: TRBV27
size: NA
D: NA
CDR3: ASSLGLPYEQY

V: TRBV6-5
size: few
D: TRBD2
CDR3: ASSFAGAHNEQF

V: TRBV28
size: NA
D: NA
CDR3: ASSSPYLGPDTQY

V: TRBV7-9
size: NA
D: NA
CDR3: ASSWTILSYNEQF

V: TRBV7-6
size: once
D: NA
CDR3: ASSLVGRNTQY

V: TRBV4-1
size: few
D: NA
CDR3: ASSDYHSFKGGYT

V: TRBV5-1
size: NA
D: TRBD2
CDR3: ASSLRLAGADEQF

V: TRBV12-2
size: NA
D: NA
CDR3: ASRPPTGGYFNQPQH